One sample yielded the 11 T cell receptor beta chains listed below, sequenced in a study of CD8 T cells in Susac syndrome (dated by TCRdb to between 2019 and 2020). Library preparation employed the immunoSEQ multiplex PCR assay. RNA was extracted with the RNeasy kit and roughly 0.45 to 1 ug was reverse transcribed using random hexamers. TCRdb itself trimmed the public reads at Q25 with fastp, ran MiXCR and retained productive beta chains. Every distinct CDR3 protein forms one entry, paired with its most common genes and DNA. This sample gives 140,000 or so distinct CDR3 sequences in total; roughly 94% of them show up just once. The leading ten clones occupy roughly 0.083% of the sample. Sequences were obtained from CD4+ T cells from PBMCs. Receptors were obtained from a human donor in good health.

This chain uses TRBV6-4 with TRBJ2-3, with D perhaps matching TRBD2 (6 bases). Germline V gene data show CDR1 as MRHNA and CDR2 as SNTAGT. The V end was cut by 2 bases, the J end by 3 bases, with 9 bases between. This CDR3 spans 14 amino acids. CDR3 protein: CASSDRGLTDTQYF. CDR3 sequence (DNA): TGTGCCAGCAGTGACCGCGGACTAACAGATACGCAGTATTTT.

The chain uses TRBV15 and TRBJ2-1; 8 nucleotides line up with TRBD2. CDR3 length: 15 residues. V was clipped by 1 base and J by 7 bases; unmatched bases: 6. CDR1 is LNHNV, CDR2 YYDKDF, per germline (reference sequence). CDR3 region: CATSRAGLDLNEQFF. As DNA, the CDR3 is TGTGCCACCAGCAGAGCGGGACTAGATTTAAATGAGCAGTTCTTC.

The genes are TRBV9 and TRBJ2-1; D is undetermined. The germline V gene has CDR1 SGDLS and CDR2 YYNGEE. V was trimmed by 0 bases and J by 4 bases, leaving 14 bases between them. This CDR3 has 16 amino acids. CDR3 protein: CASSVEDPAWYNEQFF. The CDR3 DNA reads as TGTGCCAGCAGCGTAGAGGACCCCGCTTGGTACAATGAGCAGTTCTTC.

The chain combines TRBV7-2 with TRBJ2-3; D may correspond to TRBD1 or TRBD2 (6 bases each). This CDR3 is 15 amino acids long. V was clipped by 5 bases and J by 2 bases, with 14 bases between them. Germline loops: CDR1 SGHTA, CDR2 FQGNSA. CDR3 coding DNA: TGTGCCAGCAGCCGAGACGGGGGCCACACAGATACGCAGTATTTT. It translates to CASSRDGGHTDTQYF.

The CDR3 loop reads CASSTGTGVYEQYF. The CDR3 DNA sequence: TGTGCCAGCTCAACCGGGACAGGGGTCTACGAGCAGTACTTC. The V and J genes are TRBV18 and TRBJ2-7; TRBD1 matches 10 bases. Looked up from germline, CDR1 is KGHSH and CDR2 is LQKENI. V was clipped by 5 bases and J by 3 bases; unmatched bases: 4. This CDR3 is 14 amino acids long.

This clonotype has more than one count but fewer than ten. This chain joins TRBV7-9 and TRBJ1-5, with D uncertain. This CDR3 has 13 residues. CDR1 SEHNR and CDR2 FQNEAQ come from the germline V gene (reference sequence). Trimming stripped 5 bases from V and 4 bases from J, with 9 bases between. The CDR3 loop is CASSPLGNQPQHF. The CDR3 DNA reads as TGTGCCAGCAGCCCCCTGGGGAATCAGCCCCAGCATTTT.

The chain links TRBV12-3 or TRBV12-4 to TRBJ1-2; D is unclear. V lost 8 bases, J lost 0 bases, and 16 bases lay in between. This CDR3 is 15 amino acids long. The CDR3 bases are TGTGCCAGCGCTACTTACTCGCTAGCTAACTATGGCTACACCTTC. The encoded protein is CASATYSLANYGYTF.

The chain links TRBV27 to TRBJ2-1, with 8 bases fitting TRBD1. This CDR3 has 13 residues. Germline CDR1 MNHEY, CDR2 SMNVEV (reference sequence). Trimming took 5 bases from V and 7 from J; bases not matched to a gene: 4. The CDR3 region is CASSTDRVNEQFF. The CDR3 nucleotides are TGTGCCAGCAGTACGGACAGGGTGAATGAGCAGTTCTTC.

This rearrangement joins TRBV12-3 or TRBV12-4 to TRBJ2-1, with unresolved D. Deletions cut 2 bases from V and 1 base from J, with 9 bases between. The CDR3 length is 15 residues. The CDR3 protein is CASSLRRWSYNEQFF. The CDR3 bases are TGTGCCAGCAGTTTAAGGCGGTGGTCCTACAATGAGCAGTTCTTC.

DNA of the CDR3: TGCAGTGCTAGACAGGGGCGAGGAACCGGGGAGCTGTTTTTT. The encoded protein is CSARQGRGTGELFF. The chain couples TRBV20-1 to TRBJ2-2; D may be TRBD1 (6 bases). Germline CDR1 is DFQATT and CDR2 is SNEGSKA (reference sequence). V was clipped by 2 bases and J by 5 bases, with 12 bases between them. The CDR3 has 14 amino acids.

The chain couples TRBV5-6 to TRBJ2-5, with D maybe TRBD1 (6 bases). The CDR3 contains 13 residues. V was trimmed by 0 bases and J by 5 bases, leaving 8 bases between them. Germline V gives CDR1 SGHDT, CDR2 YYEEEE. The CDR3 bases are TGTGCCAGCAGCTTGGTTCAGGGGGAGACCCAGTACTTC. It translates to CASSLVQGETQYF.